Listed below are T cell receptor beta chains from one sample, sequenced in a study of Ad26.COV2.S vaccination and SARS-CoV-2 variants. TCRdb's copy holds only in-frame clones and misses some; the assay was immunoSEQ multiplex PCR. The sample shows about 350,000 clones, around 88% of them seen only once. This specimen was peripheral blood, taken in a trial of Ad26.COV2.S vaccine versus placebo. These receptors all come from a person aged 18-60 years who received the Ad26.COV2.S COVID-19 vaccine or a placebo. The CDR3 runs from the conserved cysteine through the conserved F or W. The D gene is left open where the match is weak. Expanded clones are given a class, and other clones once, few, many or no size at all.

j_call v_call cdr3_length d_call clone_size cdr3_aa cdr3_nt
TRBJ2-1 TRBV25-1 14 . . CASSEYSRGNEQFF TGTGCCAGCAGTGAATACTCGAGGGGTAATGAGCAGTTCTTC
TRBJ1-5 TRBV3-1/TRBV3-2 12 . . CASSHGGQPQHF TGTGCCAGCAGCCACGGAGGACAGCCCCAGCATTTT
TRBJ1-3 TRBV28 16 . . CASSLYRTSSGNTIYF TGTGCCAGCAGTTTATACAGGACGAGCTCTGGAAACACCATATATTTT
TRBJ2-1 TRBV9 14 TRBD1 once CASSPGQGVNEQFF TGTGCCAGCAGTCCGGGACAGGGGGTCAATGAGCAGTTCTTC
TRBJ1-1 TRBV18 14 . . CASSPLDGNTEAFF TGTGCCAGCTCACCACTGGACGGGAACACTGAAGCTTTCTTT
TRBJ1-5 TRBV3-1/TRBV3-2 14 . . CASSQVRDNQPQHF TGTGCCAGCAGCCAAGTTCGGGACAATCAGCCCCAGCATTTT
TRBJ1-5 TRBV6-6 15 . . CASSYSRAEGQPQHF TGTGCCAGCAGTTACTCGAGGGCTGAAGGTCAGCCCCAGCATTTT
TRBJ2-2 TRBV6-1 14 . . CASSEEGLTGELFF TGTGCCAGCAGTGAAGAAGGGCTAACCGGGGAGCTGTTTTTT
TRBJ1-3 TRBV6-6 14 . . CASSFLQGTNTIYF TGTGCCAGCAGTTTCCTTCAGGGAACGAACACCATATATTTT
TRBJ2-7 TRBV5-1 15 TRBD1 . CASSLEGQGGHEQYF TGCGCCAGCAGCTTGGAGGGACAGGGGGGTCACGAGCAGTACTTC
TRBJ1-4 TRBV18 16 . . CASSPKSPGPSEKLFF TGTGCCAGCTCACCAAAATCACCCGGGCCGTCAGAAAAACTGTTTTTT
TRBJ2-2 TRBV5-4 15 TRBD2 . CASSRRLADTGELFF TGTGCCAGCAGCCGAAGACTAGCGGACACCGGGGAGCTGTTTTTT
TRBJ2-7 TRBV5-6 14 . few CASSLQGQDYEQYF TGTGCCAGCAGCTTGCAGGGACAAGACTACGAGCAGTACTTC
TRBJ2-5 TRBV11-3 15 . . CASSLGSKYQETQYF TGTGCCAGCAGCTTAGGCTCCAAGTACCAAGAGACCCAGTACTTC
TRBJ2-1 TRBV4-1 12 . . CASSQDVVPQFF TGCGCCAGCAGCCAAGACGTCGTGCCCCAGTTCTTC
TRBJ1-6 TRBV27 20 . once CASTPGGAGHGGSYNSPLHF TGTGCCAGCACCCCGGGGGGGGCAGGGCATGGTGGCTCCTATAATTCACCCCTCCACTTT
TRBJ2-4 TRBV3-1/TRBV3-2 16 . . CASSPLQGLAKNIQYF TGTGCCAGCAGTCCACTCCAGGGACTAGCCAAAAACATTCAGTACTTC
TRBJ1-1 TRBV7-8 16 . once CASSLGRPPENTEAFF TGTGCCAGCAGCTTAGGACGGCCACCCGAGAACACTGAAGCTTTCTTT
TRBJ2-1 TRBV6-5 13 . few CASRRTGGYEQFF TGTGCCAGCAGGCGCACGGGGGGCTATGAGCAGTTCTTC
TRBJ1-5 TRBV5-6 15 . few CASSRGLISNQPQHF TGTGCCAGCAGCAGGGGACTGATTAGCAATCAGCCCCAGCATTTT
TRBJ2-1 TRBV19 15 TRBD2 once CASGRGLAVYNEQFF TGTGCCAGTGGCCGGGGACTAGCAGTTTACAATGAGCAGTTCTTC
TRBJ2-7 TRBV7-9 15 . few CASSLVGESSYEQYF TGTGCCAGCAGCTTAGTTGGCGAGAGCTCCTACGAGCAGTACTTC
TRBJ1-5 TRBV5-4 16 . once CASSLGGPDSNQPQHF TGTGCCAGCAGCTTGGGGGGGCCCGATAGCAATCAGCCCCAGCATTTT
TRBJ2-2 TRBV4-2 16 TRBD1 . CASSQPIDRGPGELFF TGTGCCAGCAGCCAACCAATAGACAGGGGGCCGGGGGAGCTGTTTTTT